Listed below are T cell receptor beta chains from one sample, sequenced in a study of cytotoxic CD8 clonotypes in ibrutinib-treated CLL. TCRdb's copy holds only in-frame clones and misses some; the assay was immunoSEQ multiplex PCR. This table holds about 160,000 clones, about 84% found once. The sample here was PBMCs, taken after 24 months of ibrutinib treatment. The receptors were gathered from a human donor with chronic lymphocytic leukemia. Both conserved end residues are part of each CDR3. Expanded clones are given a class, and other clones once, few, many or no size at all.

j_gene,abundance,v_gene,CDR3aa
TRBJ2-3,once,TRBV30,CAWSVSPDTQYF
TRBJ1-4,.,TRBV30,CACDKGGVKLFF
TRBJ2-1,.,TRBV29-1,CSVVRRQGAPYNEQFF
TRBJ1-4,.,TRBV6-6,CASSYGQGSTNEKLFF
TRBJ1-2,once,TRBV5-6,CASSLRGVPVLNYGYTF
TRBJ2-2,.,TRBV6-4,CASPPPRGRQRTGELFF
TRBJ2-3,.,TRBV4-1,CASSQATSGGLYTQYF
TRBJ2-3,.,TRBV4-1,CASSSGLVTDTQYF
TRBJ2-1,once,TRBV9,CASSVAGGTYNEQFF
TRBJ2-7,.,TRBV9,CASSGGSSGSYEQYF
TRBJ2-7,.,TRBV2,CASTGRTYEQYF
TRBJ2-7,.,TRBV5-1,CASSPSPGQGTYEQYF
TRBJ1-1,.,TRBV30,CAWDRNTEAFF
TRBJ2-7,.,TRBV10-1,CASRFTTGTGSYEQYF
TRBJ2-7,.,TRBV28,CASLPRATYEQYF
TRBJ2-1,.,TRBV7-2,CASSPRLAGEQDEQFF
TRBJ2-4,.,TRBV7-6,CASSLAPTSGSGKNIQYF
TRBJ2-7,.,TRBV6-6,CASSYSGGESYEQYF
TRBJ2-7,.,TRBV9,CASSPPEWGGDTYEQYF
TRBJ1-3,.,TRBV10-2,CASSEFWSGNTIYF
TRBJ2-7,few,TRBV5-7,CASTHPRGRAWQYF
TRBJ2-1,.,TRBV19,CASSMLAGLSYNEQFF
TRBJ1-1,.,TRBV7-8,CASSVNRDEAFF
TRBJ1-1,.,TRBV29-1,CSDAGRMNTEAFF
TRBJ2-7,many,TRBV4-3,CASSQAGAGSSYEQYF
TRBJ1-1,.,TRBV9,CASSVRGTGEAFF
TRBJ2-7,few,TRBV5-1,CASSLGHVPGYYEQYF
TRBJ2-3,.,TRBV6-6,CASSYRADRTDTQYF
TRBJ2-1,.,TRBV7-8,CASSPSGGKNEQFF
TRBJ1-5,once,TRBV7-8,CASSLRGGFNQPQHF
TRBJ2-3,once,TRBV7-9,CASSFTQGADTQYF
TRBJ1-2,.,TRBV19,CAGGQGLYGYTF
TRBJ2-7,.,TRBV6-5,CASSYDGTSYEQYF
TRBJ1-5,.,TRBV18,CASTITASNQPQHF
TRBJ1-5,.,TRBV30,CAWSPPGSGVRQPQHF
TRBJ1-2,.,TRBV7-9,CASSLDGSNYGYTF